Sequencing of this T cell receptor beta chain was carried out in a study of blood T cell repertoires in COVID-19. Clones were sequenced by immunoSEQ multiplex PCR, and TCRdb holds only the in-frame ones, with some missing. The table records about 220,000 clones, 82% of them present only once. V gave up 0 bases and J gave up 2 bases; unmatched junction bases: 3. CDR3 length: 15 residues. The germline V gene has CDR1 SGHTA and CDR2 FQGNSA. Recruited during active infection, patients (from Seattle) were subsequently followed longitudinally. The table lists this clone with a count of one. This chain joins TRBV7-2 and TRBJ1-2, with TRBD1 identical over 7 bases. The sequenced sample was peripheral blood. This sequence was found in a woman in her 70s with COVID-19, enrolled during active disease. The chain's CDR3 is CASSLAGQENYGYTF. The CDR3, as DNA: TGTGCCAGCAGCTTAGCAGGACAGGAGAACTATGGCTACACCTTC. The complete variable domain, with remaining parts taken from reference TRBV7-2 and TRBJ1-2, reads GAGVSQSPSNKVTEKGKDVELRCDPISGHTALYWYRQSLGQGLEFLIYFQGNSAPDKSGLPSDRFSAERTGGSVSTLTIQRTQQEDSAVYLCASSLAGQENYGYTFGSGTRLTVV.